Each of the 8 T cell receptor beta chains below was sequenced from the same sample in a study of radiotherapy plus CTLA-4 blockade in lung cancer (dated by TCRdb to between 2018 and 2020). Libraries were built with the immunoSEQ multiplex PCR assay. TCRdb stores this immuneACCESS table with in-frame sequences only. Part of the clones is absent; in the studies checked, under half of the shortfall reflects unresolved V genes, and no reason is known for the rest. The sample table holds tens of thousands of clones, of which approximately 86% were seen once. The ten largest clones take up about 0.95% of the sample. The input for sequencing was peripheral blood, taken from a patient treated with radiotherapy plus ipilimumab. The receptors derive from a human donor with non-small cell lung cancer who had stable disease on radiotherapy plus ipilimumab.

This chain joins TRBV6-1 and TRBJ1-1, with D maybe TRBD1 (6 bases). Germline CDR1 and CDR2: MNHNS and SASEGT. Trimming left V 10 bases short and J 6 bases short, with 24 bases between. CDR3 length: 15 amino acids. The CDR3 bases are TGTGCCACCCTGACTACGCCGGGGGCCGGCGCTGAAGCTTTCTTT. Translation: CATLTTPGAGAEAFF.

This clone was picked up one time. The J gene is TRBJ2-7, the V gene TRBV6-6; TRBD2 might be the D (9 bases). The CDR3 length is 14 residues. The germline V gene has CDR1 MNHNY and CDR2 SVGAGI (reference sequence). The V end lost 8 bases, the J end lost 4 bases, and 18 bases lay between the germline ends. The CDR3 spells CASAGGTGRYEQYF. The DNA for the CDR3 is TGTGCCAGCGCGGGGGGGACAGGTCGGTACGAGCAGTACTTC.

The chain uses TRBV19 and TRBJ2-6; TRBD1 matches at 7 bases. The V gene end was trimmed by 3 bases and the J gene end by 2 bases; junction bases not matched to a gene: 7. Germline CDR1 is LNHDA and CDR2 is SQIVND (reference sequence). This CDR3 is built from 17 residues. CDR3 protein: CASSISFDRAGANVLTF. CDR3 in DNA: TGTGCCAGTAGTATCTCTTTCGACAGGGCTGGGGCCAACGTCCTGACTTTC.

The rearrangement uses TRBV4-1 and TRBJ1-3, with D uncertain. CDR3 length: 18 amino acids. V lost 3 bases and J 0 bases, leaving 18 bases between the germline ends. In germline, CDR1 is MGHRA, CDR2 YSYEKL. This CDR3 is CASSQADGSLFSGNTIYF. The CDR3 DNA is TGCGCCAGCAGCCAGGCTGACGGCTCACTATTCTCTGGAAACACCATATATTTT.

This sequence joins TRBV28 and TRBJ1-5; D not certain. The CDR3 runs 12 residues. V dropped 3 bases and J dropped 6 bases, with 6 bases sitting between them. CDR1 MDHEN and CDR2 SYDVKM come from the germline V gene. The CDR3 DNA is TGTGCCAGCAGTTTGGGCGGTCAGCCCCAGCATTTT. Encoded protein: CASSLGGQPQHF. Variable domain in full (rest from reference TRBV28 and TRBJ1-5): DVKVTQSSRYLVKRTGEKVFLECVQDMDHENMFWYRQDPGLGLRLIYFSYDVKMKEKGDIPEGYSVSREKKERFSLILESASTNQTSMYLCASSLGGQPQHFGDGTRLSIL.

In its sample, this clone was seen once. The chain couples TRBV2 to TRBJ2-5; a possible D gene is TRBD2 (5 bases). Germline CDR1 reads SNHLY; CDR2 reads FYNNEI. CDR3 length: 15 residues. Deletions cut 3 bases from V and 0 bases from J, with 11 bases between. This chain's CDR3 is CASSDSWRDQETQYF. DNA of the CDR3: TGTGCCAGCAGTGATAGTTGGCGGGACCAAGAGACCCAGTACTTC.

This clone turned up a few times. The chain uses TRBV28 and TRBJ1-2; no reliable D call. CDR1 is MDHEN, CDR2 SYDVKM, per germline. There are 13 residues in the CDR3. V was cut by 6 bases and J by 7 bases, with 15 bases left in between. For the CDR3, the DNA is TGTGCCAGCAGGGAACAGAACCCTCTTGGCTACACCTTC. It specifies CASREQNPLGYTF.

The CDR3 spells CASSPGQGGTYEQYF. CDR3 nucleotide sequence: TGTGCCAGCAGTCCCGGACAGGGTGGGACCTACGAGCAGTACTTC. J is TRBJ2-7 and V is TRBV27; the match to TRBD1 covers 8 bases. The CDR3 consists of 15 residues. Germline CDR1 and CDR2: MNHEY and SMNVEV (reference sequence). J lost 2 bases, V lost 5 bases, and 8 bases had no gene match.